Shown below are 25 T cell receptor beta chains from a single sample sequenced in a study of blood T cell repertoires in COVID-19. Method: immunoSEQ multiplex PCR; TCRdb's copy keeps in-frame clones and lacks some. The sample carries 150,000 to 200,000 clones, 80% to 90% recorded once. Sequencing was performed on peripheral blood. The receptors shown here come from a man between 18 and 35 years old who had recovered from COVID-19.

The chain recombines TRBV5-6 with TRBJ2-7; no firm D call. The CDR3 covers 11 residues. V was pared by 5 bases and J by 0 bases, with 3 bases between. Germline V lookup: CDR1 SGHDT, CDR2 YYEEEE. For the CDR3, the DNA is TGTGCCAGCAGTCACTCCTACGAGCAGTACTTC. Its translation is CASSHSYEQYF.

The sample holds one count of this clone. The CDR3: CASSPPSYEQYF. Here the CDR3 DNA reads TGTGCCAGCAGCCCCCCCAGCTACGAGCAGTACTTC. The chain uses TRBV9 and TRBJ2-7; D is unclear. Germline CDR1 reads SGDLS; CDR2 reads YYNGEE. V lost 4 bases to trimming and J lost 3 bases, with 8 bases between them. The CDR3 sequence is 12 residues long.

This chain joins TRBV5-1 and TRBJ2-5; unclear D gene. Between the trimmed V and J ends, which lost 7 bases and 2 bases, there was a span of 9 bases. This CDR3 comprises 12 residues. Germline loops: CDR1 SGHRS, CDR2 YFSETQ. Here the CDR3 DNA reads TGCGCCAGCGGTAGAGGACAAGAGACCCAGTACTTC. Amino acids: CASGRGQETQYF.

The chain links TRBV6-4 to TRBJ2-1, with a weak D call TRBD2 (5 bases). The CDR3 runs 13 residues. V gave up 3 bases and J gave up 5 bases, with 8 bases separating them. Looked up from germline, CDR1 is MRHNA and CDR2 is SNTAGT. Here the CDR3 DNA reads TGTGCCAGCAGTGATTGGCGGGACAATGAGCAGTTCTTC. It yields the protein CASSDWRDNEQFF.

This clone was observed once. The chain links TRBV28 to TRBJ2-1; perhaps TRBD1 as D (6 bases). The CDR3 totals 16 residues. In germline, CDR1 is MDHEN, CDR2 SYDVKM. The V gene lost 6 bases and the J gene lost 0 bases, with 15 bases spanning the gap. The CDR3, as DNA: TGTGCCAGCAGGCCAGGGGCGGGCAACTCCTACAATGAGCAGTTCTTC. Protein sequence: CASRPGAGNSYNEQFF.

V is TRBV10-3 and J is TRBJ2-7; D remains unclear. Germline V gives CDR1 ENHRY, CDR2 SYGVKD. The CDR3 contains 14 residues. The V end lost 3 bases, the J end lost 1 base, and 10 bases lay between the germline ends. The CDR3 region is CAISDWATSYEQYF. The CDR3 coding sequence is TGTGCCATCAGTGATTGGGCTACTTCCTACGAGCAGTACTTC.

The chain recombines TRBV7-2 with TRBJ1-6; TRBD1 agrees at 7 bases. V trimming: 4 bases; J trimming: 5 bases; junction bases outside the gene matches: 5. The CDR3 is made up of 15 amino acids. CDR1 and CDR2 (germline): SGHTA, FQGNSA. The CDR3 is CASSYRDRDNSPLHF. In nucleotides, the CDR3 is TGTGCCAGCAGCTACCGGGACAGAGATAATTCACCCCTCCACTTT.

This clone was seen once. CDR3 DNA sequence: TGTGCCAGCAGCACAACAGGGAGCTCCTACGAGCAGTACTTC. Its protein is CASSTTGSSYEQYF. The chain has TRBV9 and TRBJ2-7; D is perhaps TRBD1 (6 bases). V shed 4 bases and J shed 0 bases, with 11 bases lying between them. CDR1 is SGDLS and CDR2 is YYNGEE in the germline V gene. The CDR3 is 14 amino acids.

This clone was observed once. This chain connects TRBV20-1 to TRBJ2-3; D uncertain. Trimming pared 5 bases from V and 5 bases from J, leaving 8 bases between. Germline V gene data show CDR1 as DFQATT and CDR2 as SNEGSKA (reference sequence). CDR3 length: 11 amino acids. CDR3 nucleotides: TGCAGTGCTTTCAGACTAGATACGCAGTATTTT. Its translation: CSAFRLDTQYF.

This CDR3 is CASTMSGGPEGYTF. CDR3 DNA: TGCGCCAGCACCATGAGCGGGGGGCCTGAAGGCTACACCTTC. The chain links TRBV10-2 to TRBJ1-2; perhaps TRBD1 as D (6 bases). The CDR3 runs to 14 residues. The germline gives CDR1 WSHSY, CDR2 SAAADI. V lost 7 bases, J lost 8 bases, and 20 bases lay in between.

V gene TRBV4-1 combines with J gene TRBJ1-2, with 7 bases identical to TRBD1. The CDR3 consists of 14 residues. V was clipped by 3 bases and J by 8 bases; unmatched bases: 9. The germline CDR1 and CDR2 sequences are MGHRA and YSYEKL. The CDR3, as DNA: TGCGCCAGCAGCCAGGCTGACAGGGCGGGCGGCTACACCTTC. It specifies CASSQADRAGGYTF.

This chain links TRBV5-1 with TRBJ2-7; 12 nucleotides agree with TRBD2. CDR3 length: 16 amino acids. Losses at the gene ends were 3 bases for V and 0 bases for J; bases not matched to a gene: 4. The germline CDR1 and CDR2 sequences are SGHRS and YFSETQ. CDR3: CASSWGLAGSSYEQYF. The DNA for the CDR3 is TGCGCCAGCAGCTGGGGACTAGCGGGTAGCTCCTACGAGCAGTACTTC.

The genes are TRBV7-6 and TRBJ2-5, with D possibly TRBD2 on 6 matching bases. V lost 3 bases, J lost 5 bases, and 19 bases lay in between. The CDR3 consists of 16 residues. Germline CDR1 reads SGHVS; CDR2 reads FNYEAQ. Here the CDR3 reads CASSLSLFGSGETQYF. The CDR3 nucleotides are TGTGCCAGCAGCTTGTCGCTCTTCGGGAGTGGGGAGACCCAGTACTTC.

V is TRBV6-6 and J is TRBJ2-7, with 7 bases fitting TRBD1. Germline lookup yields CDR1 MNHNY and CDR2 SVGAGI (reference sequence). Trimming removed 0 bases from V and 2 bases from J; junction bases left unmatched: 7. CDR3 size: 16 residues. CDR3 in amino acids: CASSYSPPTGTYEQYF. Here the CDR3 DNA reads TGTGCCAGCAGTTACTCCCCTCCGACAGGGACCTACGAGCAGTACTTC.

V usage is TRBV27 and J usage is TRBJ1-2; 9 bases are shared with TRBD1. CDR3 size: 14 residues. CDR1 is MNHEY, CDR2 SMNVEV, per germline (reference sequence). V dropped 7 bases and J dropped 4; count of bases not matched to a gene: 7. CDR3 in amino acids: CASKPGQGVYGYTF. In DNA, the CDR3 is TGTGCCAGCAAGCCGGGACAGGGAGTCTATGGCTACACCTTC.

The V gene is TRBV4-1, the J gene TRBJ2-3, with D perhaps matching TRBD2 (5 bases). With 4 bases removed from V and 7 bases from J, the gap between germline ends came to 15 bases. This CDR3 spans 14 amino acids. CDR1 and CDR2 (germline): MGHRA, YSYEKL. In DNA, the CDR3 is TGCGCCAGCAGCCTCATACTAGATTCGAATACGCAGTATTTT. It encodes CASSLILDSNTQYF.

The rearrangement links TRBV19 to TRBJ1-1; D unresolved. The CDR3 sequence is 13 residues long. The germline V gene encodes CDR1 LNHDA and CDR2 SQIVND (reference sequence). V was clipped by 3 bases and J by 11 bases, with 16 bases between them. CDR3 sequence (DNA): TGTGCCAGTAGTATCCCGACTCTTAAGCAGGCTTTCTTT. It codes for CASSIPTLKQAFF.

This clone has a single count. V usage is TRBV6-5 and J usage is TRBJ1-2, with TRBD1 matching 7 bases. Looked up from germline, CDR1 is MNHEY and CDR2 is SVGAGI. The trim removed 7 bases at V and 4 bases at J, leaving 6 bases unmatched. This CDR3 region has 13 residues. The CDR3 DNA reads TGTGCCAGCAAATACCCAGGGGGCTATGGCTACACCTTC. This translates into CASKYPGGYGYTF.

This chain connects TRBV13 to TRBJ1-3; D is possibly TRBD1 (5 bases). The CDR3 consists of 15 residues. Between the trimmed V and J ends, which lost 5 bases and 0 bases, there was a span of 11 bases. Germline V gene lookup returns CDR1 PRHDT and CDR2 FYEKMQ (reference sequence). CDR3 loop: CASSPRGISGNTIYF. Here the CDR3 DNA reads TGTGCCAGCAGCCCACGGGGGATCTCTGGAAACACCATATATTTT.

This clone was counted a few times. The chain uses TRBV4-1 and TRBJ1-1, with 11 bases fitting TRBD1. The CDR3 loop spans 16 amino acids. Unmatched junction bases numbered 10, after V lost 5 bases and J lost 5 bases. CDR1 is MGHRA and CDR2 is YSYEKL in the germline V gene. The CDR3 DNA follows: TGCGCCAGCAGCAGGTTAAGGACAGGGGGCCGGACTGAAGCTTTCTTT. Translation gives CASSRLRTGGRTEAFF.

The V gene is TRBV30, the J gene TRBJ1-4; 9 nucleotides line up with TRBD1. This CDR3 spans 13 amino acids. The junction had 3 bases not matched to a gene; V was cut back by 5 bases and J by 5 bases. Germline V gives CDR1 GTSNPN, CDR2 SVGIG (reference sequence). DNA for the CDR3: TGTGCCTGGGGACAGGGGAAGAATGAAAAACTGTTTTTT. Encoded protein: CAWGQGKNEKLFF.

This clone was found a few times. The rearrangement uses TRBV10-1 and TRBJ2-5, with D perhaps TRBD1 (6 bases). Trimming cost V 2 bases and J 2 bases, with 6 bases left between them. Germline loops: CDR1 WNHNN, CDR2 SYGVQD (reference sequence). CDR3 length: 13 amino acids. The DNA of the CDR3 is TGCGCCAGCAGTGAGACAGGGCAAGAGACCCAGTACTTC. This gives the protein CASSETGQETQYF.

The chain has TRBV28 and TRBJ2-7; D perhaps matches TRBD1 (6 bases). The CDR3 length is 14 residues. The V and J ends lost 5 bases and 4 bases respectively, with 15 bases between them. Germline lookup yields CDR1 MDHEN and CDR2 SYDVKM. DNA of the CDR3: TGTGCCAGCAGTCAATACAGGGTGGGGTACGAGCAGTACTTC. Its translation: CASSQYRVGYEQYF.

The rearrangement uses TRBV9 and TRBJ1-1; TRBD1 aligns across 9 bases. Germline values: CDR1 SGDLS, CDR2 YYNGEE. This CDR3 has 16 residues. Trimming at V came to 2 bases and at J to 6 bases, leaving 11 bases not matched to a gene. Here the CDR3 reads CASSVGGTGGVAEAFF. In DNA, the CDR3 is TGTGCCAGCAGCGTGGGGGGCACAGGGGGCGTAGCTGAAGCTTTCTTT. Complete variable domain (other parts from reference TRBV9 and TRBJ1-1): DSGVTQTPKHLITATGQRVTLRCSPRSGDLSVYWYQQSLDQGLQFLIQYYNGEERAKGNILERFSAQQFPDLHSELNLSSLELGDSALYFCASSVGGTGGVAEAFFGQGTRLTVV.

In its sample, this clone was seen once. The rearrangement links TRBV27 to TRBJ2-6, with D possibly matching TRBD1 (5 bases). Germline V lookup: CDR1 MNHEY, CDR2 SMNVEV (reference sequence). The CDR3 loop spans 17 amino acids. V was clipped by 6 bases and J by 2 bases, with 17 bases between them. The CDR3 bases are TGTGCCAGCAGGGCCAAGGGGCATGCTGCTGGGGCCAACGTCCTGACTTTC. Translating it yields CASRAKGHAAGANVLTF.